Given below is one T cell receptor beta chain in context. This record belongs to a study of CD8+CD57+ T cells in acquired aplastic anemia. Turning to the study itself: The DNA of sorted CD4+ and CD8+ cells averaged about 3 ug. Sequencing produced an average of around 10 million reads per healthy donor for CD4+ cells.

TCR beta VDJ and CDR3 profiles were obtained from a genomic DNA template. Each CDR3 protein gets one entry after TCRdb re-called the reads with MiXCR. The repertoire holds about 110,000 distinct CDR3 sequences, 50% to 65% seen once, with 30% to 35% in the top ten. The CDR3 is 14 amino acids. The germline V and J ends were trimmed by 2 bases and 7 bases, with 12 bases remaining between them. CDR1 and CDR2 from the germline V gene are SNHLY and FYNNEI. The sequenced material came from sorted CD4+, CD8+, or CD8+CD57+ T cells (not recorded which) from PBMCs. V is TRBV2 and J is TRBJ1-5; D remains unclear. The source of this sequence is a human donor in good health, serving as a control. CDR3 DNA sequence: TGTGCCAGCAGTGAAATAGCGGATATCCAGCCCCAGCATTTT. Translating gives CASSEIADIQPQHF.